This TCR beta chain originates from a study of T cells in Graves' hyperthyroidism and ophthalmopathy. Using RNA transcripts as the source, TCR beta CDR3 regions were amplified. First-round RT-PCR targeting the TCR CDR3 was performed with the HTBI primer set. TCRdb recomputed calls from the multiplex PCR reads with MiXCR, one row per CDR3 protein. The sample records 600,000 or so distinct CDR3 sequences, roughly 50% being singletons. Study-level results: Most thyroid clonotypes expanded above 0.001 were also detected in blood.

Newly diagnosed hyperthyroidism, duration under 2 months, in patients aged 18 to 65. Trimming cost V 10 bases and J 1 base, with 17 bases left between them. This CDR3 comprises 14 residues. Germline CDR1 reads SGHKS; CDR2 reads YYEKEE (reference sequence). To note about this clonotype: Its antigen is not known.

V usage is TRBV5-5 and J usage is TRBJ1-1, with D possibly TRBD1 on 5 matching bases. Material for sequencing was peripheral blood or thyroid tissue (not recorded which). This TCR was sampled from a woman aged 18-29 years with Graves' hyperthyroidism. The CDR3 loop is CACNPGQTNTEAFF. DNA of the CDR3: TGTGCCTGCAATCCAGGACAAACGAACACTGAAGCTTTCTTT.